The entry below gives a single T cell receptor (beta chain) sequence along with its context. Its specificity is not known. These gene names are mouse names. The CDR3 extends 4 residues past the end of the read, so its final part is completed from the germline J gene. V lost 4 bases, J lost 3 bases, and 3 bases stayed unmatched. The CDR3 is 16 amino acids. The germline CDR1 and CDR2 sequences are NSQYPW and LRSPGD (reference sequence). cDNA prepared by RNA extraction and subsequent reverse transcription served as the template for sequencing. The method was immunoSEQ multiplex PCR; TCRdb's version includes in-frame clones alone and lacks a portion of them. The repertoire consists of some 110,000 clones, none detected only once. This entry comes from a study of CD8+ T cells in alopecia areata. Study-wide background: C3H/HeJ donors with spontaneous alopecia, roughly 6-12 months old, supplied skin grafts to approximately 6-10-week-old female C3H/HeJ mice. Points from the study as a whole: Scalp sequencing also captures normal skin's resident alphabeta T cells. Against the mouse data, patients shared TCRs less clearly, possibly for HLA reasons. Compared with normal scalp, lesional scalp had higher clonality and more expanded CD8+ clones.

Sequenced input: lesional skin. The chain has TRBV1 and TRBJ2-2, with 12 bases aligning to TRBD2. This clonotype was sampled from a C3H/HeJ mouse with alopecia areata. Strain haplotype at MHC: H2-k. The CDR3 spells CTCSETGGAHTGQLYF. Incomplete CDR3 DNA: TGCACCTGCAGTGAGACTGGGGGGGCGCACACCGGG.